The following is a TCR beta chain sequence with its context. Its antigen is unknown. Within one base of it there is no much larger clone, and no base qualities were kept. Libraries were constructed by 5' RACE. Sequencing took place on an Illumina HiSeq 2500. A second PCR of about 7 to 12 cycles was run with a J-beta primer mix and a sample-barcoded 5' primer. A template-switch 5' adaptor carrying 12 random nucleotides introduced a unique molecular identifier onto each TCR beta cDNA molecule. At least 2.5 million CDR3-containing paired-end reads were obtained from each sample. First-strand cDNA synthesis was performed from all RNA using the Mint cDNA synthesis kit, with priming by a TRBC-specific oligonucleotide. Following uracil-DNA glycosylase treatment, all cDNA underwent a first 18-cycle PCR with the universal primers M1SS and BC2_uni_R. Regarding the original processing steps: Each sample was normalized by randomly selecting 1 million high-quality reads, each carrying a distinct molecular identifier. Reads sharing molecular identifiers were discarded rather than binned into consensus sequences. MiTCR, with a Q25 quality threshold and the strictest error-elimination algorithm, was used for CDR3 identification, clonotype clustering and error correction. A nonparametric unseen species model with Euler transformation was used to estimate a lower bound on total TCR beta diversity. TCRdb cleaned the public reads at Q25 with fastp, built clones with MiXCR and kept in-frame beta chains. Each CDR3 protein gets just one entry, which takes the most common genes and DNA from the rows behind it. TCRdb, not the original authors, processed these V and J calls. The table for this sample lists just under 550,000 distinct CDR3 sequences; 24% of them were counted only once. 8.7% of the sample is held by the ten biggest clonotypes.

This entry belongs to a study of blood T cells in healthy people across ages (dated by TCRdb to 2014 to 2015). Regarding the complete study: In model experiments, roughly one uniquely barcoded TCR beta cDNA molecule per two T cells was captured by template switching. The study measured age-related changes in TCR beta repertoire diversity using deep sequencing normalized with unique cDNA molecular identifiers. Using the same blood draw, the study looked at two additional independent replicas of 1 million unique cDNA reads for two donors, one aged 18 to 30 and the other aged 80 or older. The donors were split into four age groups: young (average about 16 years), middle-aged (around 40), aged (roughly 65) and long-lived (over 75). Points the paper makes about the study in general: Compared with the aged group, the long-lived group had more naive CD4+ T cells, fewer expanded clones and increased TCR diversity, a pattern suggesting age selection. Total diversity estimates from one million sequenced T cells were considered lower bounds and underestimates. As age increased, observed TCR beta diversity per million T cells dropped in a roughly linear way, and a significant reduction was already evident by age roughly 36. The CMV infection status of donors was not known, potentially confounding age-related changes in expanded clonotypes. Observed TCR beta diversity correlated strongly with the percentage of naive T cells measured by flow cytometry. Conclusive comparison of naive and antigen-experienced compartments was prevented by the profiling of bulk unsorted PBMCs.

Trimming at the junction amounts to 2 bases on V and 5 bases on J, and the germline ends lie 16 bases apart. CDR1 and CDR2 were assigned from the germline V gene as MDHEN and SYDVKM. Its CDR3 holds 15 amino acids, cysteine through phenylalanine. The sequence is cut down to CDR3 DNA, 45 bases in frame from base 1. The donors were 40 or so Caucasian individuals from Russia, aged roughly 6 to 100 years, who were systemically healthy. Roughly 10 milliliters of peripheral blood were collected from each donor into EDTA-treated Vacutainer tubes. PBMCs were isolated by Ficoll-Paque density-gradient centrifugation, with at least 6.5 million obtained per sample. Trizol reagent was used to extract total RNA from the PBMCs, yielding at least 5.5 micrograms per sample. For every donor, an aliquot of PBMCs went through flow cytometry to measure the percentages of naive CD45RAhigh/CD27high T cells. This sample was shared with a second study, whose subject was T cells of mothers and their children. The second source states: Nine systemically healthy Caucasian individuals served as donors, namely three mothers together with their six children. cDNA synthesis consumed the entire amount of extracted RNA, loaded at approximately 1.6 ug RNA in each 15 ul reaction. In the second PCR, the M1S primer introduced both the sample barcodes and 2-4 random nucleotides. More than 8.5 million TCR beta CDR3 reads were obtained from each mother, and about 3 million reads were obtained from each child. TCR recombination output is similarly shaped by thymic selection in related and unrelated pairs, with a minor effect exerted by inherited differences. Normalized repertoire overlap was always found to be slightly, but never significantly, higher in related mother-child pairs than in unrelated mother-child pairs. Persistent microchimeric T cell clones were not detected, at a sensitivity of around 99 clones per million clonotypes. Deep NGS was used in the study to compare the TCR beta repertoires of mothers and children and to look for features that separate related mother-child pairs from unrelated individuals. On average, the children were roughly 12 +/- 4 years old, while the mothers were about 40 +/- 4 years old. After adapter ligation was performed with NEBNext reagents, the libraries were sequenced on an Illumina HiSeq 2000 with 100+100 nt paired-end reads. To prevent cross-contamination, the mother and child libraries were prepared one month apart and sequenced in separate runs. For each donor, somewhere between roughly 500,000 and 2,100,000 distinct TCR beta clonotypes were identified. Naive TCR beta clonotypes were estimated from low-frequency clonotypes matched to each donor's FACS-determined naive share, without sorting.

This clonotype was obtained from a boy younger than 18 in good health. The chain uses TRBV28 and TRBJ2-7; the D gene lacks a confident call. The sequencing sample was made of blood. In nucleotides, the sequence is TGTGCCAGCAGTTTAAGGTCCAGTGTCGCTAACGAGCAGTACTTC. It is translated as CASSLRSSVANEQYF.